Below, 11 T cell receptor beta chains from the same sample are listed, as sequenced in a study of T cell responses to AZD1222 COVID-19 vaccine. TCRdb's copy holds only in-frame clones and misses some; the assay was immunoSEQ multiplex PCR. The sample includes 110,000 to 150,000 clones, approximately 93% of them seen just once. The sample was peripheral blood, taken after recovery from COVID-19. These receptors all stem from an adult who had recovered from COVID-19.

The chain is built from TRBV27 and TRBJ2-6; D remains unclear. The CDR3 length is 18 residues. V gave up 1 base and J gave up 0 bases, with 13 bases separating them. Per germline, CDR1 MNHEY and CDR2 SMNVEV (reference sequence). The CDR3 sequence: CASSLLSAWASGANVLTF. Here the CDR3 DNA reads TGTGCCAGCAGTTTATTAAGTGCGTGGGCCTCTGGGGCCAACGTCCTGACTTTC.

This rearrangement joins TRBV5-5 to TRBJ2-1, with 8 bases lining up with TRBD1. V dropped 3 bases and J dropped 8; count of bases not matched to a gene: 7. The CDR3 is made up of 14 amino acids. Germline-derived CDR1 and CDR2 are SGHKS and YYEKEE (reference sequence). This chain's CDR3 is CASSSGGYGDEQFF. The CDR3 nucleotides read TGTGCCAGCAGCTCAGGGGGCTACGGGGATGAGCAGTTCTTC. The full variable domain, with the rest looked up from reference TRBV5-5 and TRBJ2-1, is DAGVTQSPTHLIKTRGQQVTLRCSPISGHKSVSWYQQVLGQGPQFIFQYYEKEERGRGNFPDRFSARQFPNYSSELNVNALLLGDSALYLCASSSGGYGDEQFFGPGTRLTVL.

The V gene is TRBV3-1 (or the pseudogene TRBV3-2), the J gene TRBJ1-1, with no clear D. Per germline, CDR1 LGHDT and CDR2 YNNKEL (reference sequence). The ends were cut back, 3 bases at V and 4 bases at J, with 6 bases in the middle. The length of the CDR3 is 12 residues. CDR3 sequence reads: CASSQGGTEAFF. The CDR3 DNA is TGTGCCAGCAGCCAGGGAGGCACTGAAGCTTTCTTT.

In this sample, this clone turned up once. The rearrangement uses TRBV29-1 and TRBJ2-3; D possibly corresponds to TRBD1 (6 bases). The CDR3 extends over 14 amino acids. The germline gives CDR1 SQVTM, CDR2 ANQGSEA. Between the trimmed V and J ends, which lost 6 bases and 4 bases, there was a span of 17 bases. DNA for the CDR3: TGCAGCGTGAGGGACCCCTCAGGGGCAGATACGCAGTATTTT. Protein sequence: CSVRDPSGADTQYF.

This chain links TRBV4-1 with TRBJ2-2; 7 nucleotides line up with TRBD2. V was pared by 1 base and J by 6 bases, with 17 bases of the junction left unmatched. Germline assignment: CDR1 MGHRA and CDR2 YSYEKL. The CDR3 has 19 residues. The CDR3 protein is CASSQGVRRAGVGSGELFF. For the CDR3, the DNA is TGCGCCAGCAGCCAAGGTGTACGGCGGGCGGGAGTTGGCTCCGGGGAGCTGTTTTTT.

This clone was detected once. The V call is TRBV13, the J call TRBJ2-5; 14 nucleotides match TRBD2. The CDR3 extends over 16 amino acids. From germline, CDR1 is PRHDT and CDR2 FYEKMQ (reference sequence). The ends lost 5 bases at V and 7 bases at J; junction bases unmatched: 9. For the CDR3, the DNA is TGTGCCAGCAGCCATGGGACTAGCGGGAGATCAGGGACCCAGTACTTC. Translation: CASSHGTSGRSGTQYF.

The V and J genes are TRBV6-2 or TRBV6-3 and TRBJ2-3; possibly TRBD1 for D (5 bases). The CDR3 has 18 amino acids. CDR1 and CDR2 from the germline V gene are MNHEY and SVGEGT. With 2 bases removed from V and 4 bases from J, the gap between germline ends came to 22 bases. The CDR3 protein is CASSYTNSLEGDPDTQYF. The CDR3 bases are TGTGCCAGCAGTTACACTAACAGCCTCGAAGGGGATCCAGATACGCAGTATTTT.

This clone was counted between two and nine times. The chain uses TRBV6-4 and TRBJ1-4, with D possibly matching TRBD1 (5 bases). From germline, CDR1 is MRHNA and CDR2 SNTAGT. Trimming pared 2 bases from V and 8 bases from J, leaving 12 bases between. The CDR3 length is 14 residues. The CDR3 here is CASSDARDGEKLFF. Here the CDR3 DNA reads TGTGCCAGCAGTGACGCCAGGGATGGCGAAAAACTGTTTTTT.

The chain couples TRBV29-1 to TRBJ1-2, with a possible D match to TRBD1 (6 bases). V was shortened by 1 base and J by 3 bases, with 9 bases between the two germline ends. The V gene's germline CDR1 is SQVTM and CDR2 ANQGSEA. The length of the CDR3 is 13 residues. CDR3 DNA sequence: TGCAGCGTTGAAGCTGGGGGCGACTATGGCTACACCTTC. Translation: CSVEAGGDYGYTF.

The J gene is TRBJ1-1, the V gene TRBV6-5; D is perhaps TRBD1 (6 bases). The V gene's germline CDR1 is MNHEY and CDR2 SVGAGI. The CDR3 is 15 amino acids. V lost 2 bases to trimming and J lost 1 base, with 11 bases between them. The CDR3 region has the DNA TGTGCCAGCAGTTACCTACCGACAGGGAACACTGAAGCTTTCTTT. Protein product: CASSYLPTGNTEAFF.

V usage is TRBV29-1 and J usage is TRBJ2-3; 11 bases agree with TRBD2. CDR3 size: 14 residues. V lost 6 bases and J lost 2; bases outside the gene matches: 4. The germline gives CDR1 SQVTM, CDR2 ANQGSEA. This CDR3 reads CSVVTSGNTDTQYF. Here the CDR3 DNA reads TGCAGCGTCGTGACTAGCGGGAACACAGATACGCAGTATTTT.